The 25 T cell receptor beta chains in this list originate from one sample, sequenced in a study of T cell responses to AZD1222 COVID-19 vaccine. Sequencing used immunoSEQ multiplex PCR; TCRdb keeps in-frame clones, though not all of them. The profile shows 150,000 to 200,000 clones, 91% of them singletons. Material: peripheral blood, obtained 28 days after the second AZD1222 dose. These receptors came from an adult who received the AZD1222 COVID-19 vaccine.

The chain carries TRBV28 and TRBJ1-1; D is possibly TRBD1 (6 bases). Germline loops: CDR1 MDHEN, CDR2 SYDVKM. This CDR3 region has 14 residues. Trimming cost V 6 bases and J 0 bases, with 11 bases left between them. The CDR3 DNA reads TGTGCCAGCAGGGAGGGGGGAATGAACACTGAAGCTTTCTTT. Protein: CASREGGMNTEAFF.

The V and J genes are TRBV19 and TRBJ2-1, with 9 bases matching TRBD2. This CDR3 region has 12 residues. Germline CDR1 reads LNHDA; CDR2 reads SQIVND (reference sequence). The J segment lost 10 bases and the V segment lost 3 bases, leaving 1 base of the junction unmatched. This CDR3 is CASSILAGEQFF. In DNA form, the CDR3 reads TGTGCCAGTAGTATCCTAGCGGGGGAGCAGTTCTTC.

This chain uses TRBV5-1 with TRBJ2-1; TRBD1 matches 9 bases. Per the germline V gene, CDR1 is SGHRS and CDR2 is YFSETQ. This CDR3 has 15 amino acids. After removal of 4 bases from V and 2 bases from J, the junction contained 4 bases not matched to a gene. CDR3 protein: CASSRTGDPYNEQFF. CDR3 sequence (DNA): TGCGCCAGCAGCAGGACAGGGGACCCCTACAATGAGCAGTTCTTC.

In its sample, this clone was seen once. The chain recombines TRBV3-1 (or the pseudogene TRBV3-2) with TRBJ2-1; maybe TRBD2 (6 bases). The CDR3 is 15 residues long. Germline CDR1 and CDR2: LGHDT and YNNKEL (reference sequence). V was trimmed by 1 base and J by 7 bases, leaving 14 bases between them. The CDR3 coding sequence is TGTGCCAGCAGCCAAGTAGGACGGGGGTCAAATGAGCAGTTCTTC. Its protein is CASSQVGRGSNEQFF.

The chain couples TRBV7-9 to TRBJ2-7; D not resolved. The germline gives CDR1 SEHNR, CDR2 FQNEAQ (reference sequence). This CDR3 is 12 amino acids long. V dropped 2 bases and J dropped 9 bases, with 11 bases sitting between them. The CDR3 spells CASSLFGTVQYF. The CDR3 DNA reads as TGTGCCAGCAGCTTATTCGGAACAGTGCAGTACTTC.

The chain uses TRBV19 and TRBJ2-1, with unresolved D. This CDR3 contains 16 residues. V shed 7 bases and J shed 4 bases, with 20 bases lying between them. Germline CDR1 reads LNHDA; CDR2 reads SQIVND (reference sequence). In nucleotides, the CDR3 is TGTGCCAGTAATGGGGATACAACCCTCCTGTACAATGAGCAGTTCTTC. This translates into CASNGDTTLLYNEQFF.

This clone was picked up one time. This chain connects TRBV25-1 to TRBJ1-2; perhaps TRBD1 as D (5 bases). Germline V lookup: CDR1 MGHDK, CDR2 SYGVNS. The CDR3 has 13 residues. Trimming took off 8 bases at V and 7 bases at J, with 17 bases between the two ends. As DNA, the CDR3 is TGTGCCAGCGAACCTGGGACCCGGTCTGGCTACACCTTC. It codes for CASEPGTRSGYTF.

This clone has only one observation. The chain is built from TRBV5-5 and TRBJ2-7, with 7 bases lining up with TRBD2. The CDR3 consists of 13 residues. Germline-derived CDR1 and CDR2 are SGHKS and YYEKEE (reference sequence). The junction had 8 bases not matched to a gene; V was cut back by 4 bases and J by 7 bases. The CDR3 nucleotides are TGTGCCAGCAGCCCGCGGGAGCTGGGAGAGCAGTACTTC. This gives the protein CASSPRELGEQYF.

The rearrangement links TRBV11-3 to TRBJ2-3; 8 bases fit TRBD2. Germline V gene sequence: CDR1 SGHNT, CDR2 YENEEA. This CDR3 is 17 amino acids long. V lost 1 base and J lost 1; bases outside the gene matches: 7. The CDR3 spells CASSLGRIAGRTDTQYF. In DNA, the CDR3 is TGTGCCAGCAGCTTAGGGCGAATAGCGGGACGCACAGATACGCAGTATTTT. Full variable domain (missing parts from reference TRBV11-3 and TRBJ2-3): EAGVVQSPRYKIIEKKQPVAFWCNPISGHNTLYWYLQNLGQGPELLIRYENEEAVDDSQLPKDRFSAERLKGVDSTLKIQPAELGDSAVYLCASSLGRIAGRTDTQYFGPGTRLTVL.

This clone was counted once. The chain joins TRBV7-8 to TRBJ1-2, with D possibly being TRBD1 (5 bases). CDR3 length: 13 amino acids. Germline CDR1 reads SGHVS; CDR2 reads FQNEAQ. The V and J ends lost 4 bases and 8 bases respectively, with 14 bases between them. The CDR3 sequence: CASSSRQILGYTF. The CDR3 DNA reads as TGTGCCAGCAGCTCCCGACAGATACTGGGCTACACCTTC.

J is TRBJ2-3 and V is TRBV5-1; no reliable D call. The germline V gene encodes CDR1 SGHRS and CDR2 YFSETQ. V was cut by 2 bases and J by 0 bases, with 10 bases left in between. This CDR3 region has 15 residues. This chain's CDR3 is CASSFGTSSTDTQYF. Here the CDR3 DNA reads TGCGCCAGCAGCTTTGGCACCTCTAGCACAGATACGCAGTATTTT.

The rearrangement links TRBV7-8 to TRBJ2-3; D remains unclear. V was trimmed by 5 bases and J by 6 bases, leaving 12 bases between them. The CDR3 consists of 13 residues. Germline-derived CDR1 and CDR2 are SGHVS and FQNEAQ. CDR3 region: CASSKDQPDTQYF. For the CDR3, the DNA is TGTGCCAGCAGCAAGGACCAGCCGGATACGCAGTATTTT.

CDR3 DNA sequence: TGTGCCAGCAGCCCGCCACTAGCGGGGTACAATGAGCAGTTCTTC. As protein: CASSPPLAGYNEQFF. The chain has TRBV5-4 and TRBJ2-1; 10 bases match TRBD2. V was clipped by 4 bases and J by 4 bases; unmatched bases: 5. CDR3 size: 15 residues. Germline V gives CDR1 SGHNT, CDR2 YYREEE (reference sequence).

This chain uses TRBV6-2 or TRBV6-3 with TRBJ1-6; D uncertain. V dropped 2 bases and J dropped 0 bases, with 11 bases sitting between them. Germline V lookup: CDR1 MNHEY, CDR2 SVGEGT. CDR3 length: 17 residues. The CDR3 DNA reads as TGTGCCAGCAGTTACGGCAGGAGGAGCTCCTATAATTCACCCCTCCACTTT. Its protein product is CASSYGRRSSYNSPLHF.

This chain links TRBV9 with TRBJ2-2, with unresolved D. In germline, CDR1 is SGDLS, CDR2 YYNGEE. CDR3 length equals 15 residues. V was clipped by 4 bases and J by 5 bases, with 15 bases between them. For the CDR3, the DNA is TGTGCCAGCAGCCCACTCGCTACGGCGACCGGGGAGCTGTTTTTT. It specifies CASSPLATATGELFF. Based on the CDR3 plus reference TRBV9 and TRBJ2-2, the full variable domain is DSGVTQTPKHLITATGQRVTLRCSPRSGDLSVYWYQQSLDQGLQFLIQYYNGEERAKGNILERFSAQQFPDLHSELNLSSLELGDSALYFCASSPLATATGELFFGEGSRLTVL.

This clone was seen only once. The junction does not match germline at one end; this may be a read error. The CDR3 loop reads CASSVGSHNSPLHF. CDR3 coding DNA: TGTGCCAGCAGCGTAGGCTCCCATAATTCACCCCTCCACTTT. V usage is TRBV9 and J usage is TRBJ1-6; D gene unclear. CDR1 is SGDLS and CDR2 is YYNGEE in the germline V gene. This CDR3 has 14 residues.

This chain joins TRBV13 and TRBJ1-4; TRBD1 is a possible D gene (6 bases). V shed 5 bases and J shed 3 bases, with 13 bases lying between them. Germline CDR1 and CDR2: PRHDT and FYEKMQ (reference sequence). The CDR3 totals 15 residues. The CDR3 protein is CASSATGGPNEKLFF. In DNA form, the CDR3 reads TGTGCCAGCAGCGCCACCGGGGGGCCTAATGAAAAACTGTTTTTT.

V and J are TRBV10-3 and TRBJ2-1; 10 bases map to TRBD2. Germline-derived CDR1 and CDR2 are ENHRY and SYGVKD. The trim removed 2 bases at V and 5 bases at J, leaving 6 bases unmatched. This CDR3 comprises 16 residues. The CDR3 DNA reads TGTGCCATCAGTGAGGGACTAGCGGCGAACCACAATGAGCAGTTCTTC. Its translation is CAISEGLAANHNEQFF.

J is TRBJ1-2 and V is TRBV18, with 10 bases fitting TRBD1. Germline CDR1 reads KGHSH; CDR2 reads LQKENI. The CDR3 is 13 amino acids. Trimming at V came to 3 bases and at J to 6 bases, leaving 1 base not matched to a gene. CDR3 sequence reads: CASSPDRGNGYTF. For the CDR3, the DNA is TGTGCCAGCTCACCGGACAGGGGGAATGGCTACACCTTC.

The chain links TRBV6-6 to TRBJ2-2, with D possibly matching TRBD2 (5 bases). Trimming shortened V by 6 bases and J by 8 bases, and 22 bases separated the two germline ends. CDR1 and CDR2 (germline): MNHNY, SVGAGI (reference sequence). The CDR3 is 16 residues long. CDR3 residues: CASSLPGELGAGELFF. The DNA for the CDR3 is TGTGCCAGCAGCCTACCTGGGGAACTAGGAGCGGGGGAGCTGTTTTTT.

Details on this clone: The germline gene is not matched at one end of the junction; a read error may be the cause. The chain has TRBV7-7 and TRBJ2-2; no clear D. The CDR3 is 14 residues long. CDR1 and CDR2 (germline): SSHAT, FNYEAQ (reference sequence). CDR3 in amino acids: CASSFTSNTGELFF. CDR3 coding DNA: TGTGCTAGCAGCTTTACTTCGAACACCGGGGAGCTGTTTTTT. Full variable domain (outside the CDR3, taken from reference TRBV7-7 and TRBJ2-2): GAGVSQSPRYKVTKRGQDVTLRCDPISSHATLYWYQQALGQGPEFLTYFNYEAQPDKSGLPSDRFSAERPEGSISTLTIQRTEQRDSAMYRCASSFTSNTGELFFGEGSRLTVL.

This clone has just one count. This chain links TRBV9 with TRBJ1-3; D is perhaps TRBD1 (6 bases). The CDR3 has 16 amino acids. The germline V and J ends were trimmed by 4 bases and 2 bases, with 16 bases remaining between them. The germline V gene encodes CDR1 SGDLS and CDR2 YYNGEE. DNA for the CDR3: TGTGCCAGCAGCCCCTGGACAGAGTCGACTGGAAACACCATATATTTT. Translation gives CASSPWTESTGNTIYF. The full variable domain, in which reference TRBV9 and TRBJ1-3 provide the parts outside the CDR3, is DSGVTQTPKHLITATGQRVTLRCSPRSGDLSVYWYQQSLDQGLQFLIQYYNGEERAKGNILERFSAQQFPDLHSELNLSSLELGDSALYFCASSPWTESTGNTIYFGEGSWLTVV.

V is TRBV19 and J is TRBJ1-2; possible D gene TRBD1, 6 bases. The length of the CDR3 is 14 residues. Germline CDR1 is LNHDA and CDR2 is SQIVND (reference sequence). Deletions cut 5 bases from V and 8 bases from J, with 18 bases between. The DNA for the CDR3 is TGTGCCAGTAGTTTAATCGACAGGCAGATGGGCTACACCTTC. This gives the protein CASSLIDRQMGYTF.

The CDR3 DNA reads as TGTGCCAGTAGTAAGAACAGGGGGTTGAACACTGAAGCTTTCTTT. It specifies CASSKNRGLNTEAFF. The V call is TRBV19, the J call TRBJ1-1; TRBD1 matches at 8 bases. Trimming cost V 4 bases and J 0 bases; bases outside gene matches: 4. Per germline, CDR1 LNHDA and CDR2 SQIVND (reference sequence). CDR3 length: 15 amino acids.

The CDR3 DNA reads TGCGCCAGCAGCTTGGAAGGGGTGGGTTCACCCCTCCACTTT. It encodes CASSLEGVGSPLHF. The chain carries TRBV5-1 and TRBJ1-6, with D possibly being TRBD1 (5 bases). Germline lookup yields CDR1 SGHRS and CDR2 YFSETQ. The ends were cut back, 0 bases at V and 9 bases at J, with 10 bases in the middle. This CDR3 comprises 14 residues.